A selection of T cell receptor beta chains follows, all from one sample in a study of control samples from healthy donors and cancer patients. This table comes from immunoSEQ multiplex PCR, and its TCRdb copy is limited to in-frame clones, with some not included. The table shows 130,000 or so clones, with 90% occurring only once. Sequencing was done on a sample of blood. The receptors shown here come from a man aged 35 to 55 in good health. Both conserved end residues are part of each CDR3. Each record gives: V gene, D gene, J gene, clone size, CDR3 protein, CDR3 DNA. The D gene is left open where the match is weak. Expanded clones are given a class, and other clones once, few, many or no size at all.

TRBV29-1	.	TRBJ2-2	.	CSVARGRGNTGELFF	TGCAGCGTCGCGAGGGGGAGGGGGAACACCGGGGAGCTGTTTTTT
TRBV28	TRBD1	TRBJ1-2	.	CASSLVETGPYGYTF	TGTGCCAGCAGTTTGGTTGAGACAGGGCCCTATGGCTACACCTTC
TRBV28	TRBD2	TRBJ2-7	.	CASHGLAMSYEQYF	TGTGCCAGCCATGGACTAGCGATGTCCTACGAGCAGTACTTC
TRBV29-1	TRBD1	TRBJ1-4	.	CSVGGGTAAPGQLVEKLFF	TGCAGCGTTGGTGGGGGAACGGCCGCTCCGGGACAGTTGGTTGAAAAACTGTTTTTT
TRBV30	TRBD1	TRBJ2-7	.	CAWGGTGVSYEQYF	TGTGCCTGGGGGGGGACAGGGGTCTCCTACGAGCAGTACTTC
TRBV6-2/TRBV6-3	.	TRBJ1-1	.	CASSYSRTRGTEAFF	TGTGCCAGCAGTTACTCCCGTACCAGGGGCACTGAAGCTTTCTTT
TRBV30	.	TRBJ2-7	.	CAWSLWGGNYEQYF	TGTGCCTGGAGTCTTTGGGGAGGAAACTACGAGCAGTACTTC
TRBV7-6	.	TRBJ2-2	.	CASSSGSRGELFF	TGTGCCAGCAGCTCGGGATCTCGAGGGGAGCTGTTTTTT
TRBV5-6	.	TRBJ1-2	.	CASSPQVSINYGYTF	TGTGCCAGCAGCCCCCAAGTATCGATAAACTATGGCTACACCTTC
TRBV2	.	TRBJ2-7	.	CATEGGGNEQYF	TGTGCCACCGAGGGTGGGGGCAACGAGCAGTACTTC
TRBV9	.	TRBJ2-7	.	CASSVDTSYEQYF	TGTGCCAGCAGCGTTGACACCTCCTACGAGCAGTACTTC
TRBV30	.	TRBJ1-2	once	CAWTVSPKGYTF	TGTGCCTGGACAGTGTCACCCAAGGGCTACACCTTC
TRBV6-5	.	TRBJ1-5	.	CASSWREGNQPQHF	TGTGCCAGCAGTTGGAGGGAGGGCAATCAGCCCCAGCATTTT
TRBV5-1	.	TRBJ2-3	.	CASSAQGAGAGGTQYF	TGCGCCAGCAGCGCGCAAGGGGCAGGGGCCGGGGGTACGCAGTATTTT
TRBV5-1	.	TRBJ2-5	.	CASSLGQGQETQYF	TGCGCCAGCAGCTTGGGGCAGGGCCAAGAGACCCAGTACTTC
TRBV5-1	.	TRBJ1-4	once	CASSPGGLEEKLFF	TGCGCCAGCAGCCCGGGGGGTTTAGAGGAAAAACTGTTTTTT
TRBV6-5	TRBD1	TRBJ1-1	.	CASSYRDRARGTEAFF	TGTGCCAGCAGTTACCGGGACAGGGCCAGGGGCACTGAAGCTTTCTTT